The next 13 T cell receptor beta chains were all read from a single sample in a study of blood T cell repertoires in COVID-19. Sequencing was performed with immunoSEQ multiplex PCR; in TCRdb, only in-frame clones are kept and a portion is missing. The sample consists of roughly 200,000 clones, 80% to 90% of them appearing once. The specimen was peripheral blood. The source of these receptors is an elderly woman with active or convalescent COVID-19.

The gene calls are TRBV2 and TRBJ2-2; 7 nucleotides line up with TRBD2. Unmatched junction bases numbered 10, after V lost 4 bases and J lost 5 bases. This CDR3 spans 16 amino acids. The V gene's germline CDR1 is SNHLY and CDR2 FYNNEI. The CDR3 loop is CASSGPGRSETGELFF. CDR3 in DNA: TGTGCCAGCAGTGGGCCCGGGAGGTCGGAAACCGGGGAGCTGTTTTTT.

This clone has a single count. The genes are TRBV3-1 (or the pseudogene TRBV3-2) and TRBJ2-3, with D possibly being TRBD2 (7 bases). Between the trimmed V and J ends, which lost 1 base and 3 bases, there was a span of 14 bases. The CDR3 extends over 16 amino acids. The germline gives CDR1 LGHDT, CDR2 YNNKEL (reference sequence). The CDR3 is CASSQVGGGRTDTQYF. Here the CDR3 DNA reads TGTGCCAGCAGCCAAGTGGGGGGGGGCCGTACAGATACGCAGTATTTT.

The chain joins TRBV6-6 to TRBJ1-3; perhaps TRBD1 as D (6 bases). The germline CDR1 and CDR2 sequences are MNHNY and SVGAGI (reference sequence). Trimming removed 4 bases from V and 1 base from J, with 8 bases in between. CDR3 length equals 14 residues. The CDR3 loop is CASSWTVSGNTIYF. CDR3 nucleotides: TGTGCCAGCAGTTGGACAGTTTCTGGAAACACCATATATTTT.

The rearrangement links TRBV19 to TRBJ2-7, with TRBD1 matching over 9 bases. Germline-derived CDR1 and CDR2 are LNHDA and SQIVND (reference sequence). This CDR3 is 15 amino acids long. Germline trimming cut 4 bases from V and 3 bases from J; bases unmatched to any gene: 7. Here the CDR3 reads CASSKPGTGLYEQYF. CDR3 nucleotide sequence: TGTGCCAGTAGTAAACCCGGGACAGGGCTCTACGAGCAGTACTTC.

The chain links TRBV28 to TRBJ1-5; no reliable D call. The CDR3 has 12 amino acids. V lost 5 bases and J lost 4, with 6 bases in between. The germline V gene encodes CDR1 MDHEN and CDR2 SYDVKM. CDR3: CASSAGNQPQHF. CDR3 in DNA: TGTGCCAGCAGTGCCGGGAATCAGCCCCAGCATTTT. The full variable domain, its missing parts supplied by reference TRBV28 and TRBJ1-5, is DVKVTQSSRYLVKRTGEKVFLECVQDMDHENMFWYRQDPGLGLRLIYFSYDVKMKEKGDIPEGYSVSREKKERFSLILESASTNQTSMYLCASSAGNQPQHFGDGTRLSIL.

CDR3 DNA sequence: TGTGCCAGCAGCTCCGGACTTATGGATACGCAGTATTTT. Its protein is CASSSGLMDTQYF. The rearrangement joins TRBV7-3 to TRBJ2-3; tentative D call: TRBD2 (5 bases). With 4 bases removed from V and 6 bases from J, the gap between germline ends came to 11 bases. CDR1 and CDR2 (germline): SGHTA, FQGTGA. The CDR3 has 13 amino acids.

V is TRBV11-3 and J is TRBJ2-3; D possibly corresponds to TRBD2 (7 bases). Between the trimmed V and J ends, which lost 0 bases and 6 bases, there was a span of 19 bases. The CDR3 is 17 amino acids. Germline V lookup: CDR1 SGHNT, CDR2 YENEEA. The CDR3 nucleotides are TGTGCCAGCAGCTTAGATAAGTCGGCGGGGGCCCGGGATACGCAGTATTTT. Its translation: CASSLDKSAGARDTQYF.

V gene TRBV10-3 combines with J gene TRBJ2-7; D is perhaps TRBD2 (7 bases). Deletions cut 7 bases from V and 6 bases from J, with 22 bases between. The germline V gene has CDR1 ENHRY and CDR2 SYGVKD. The CDR3 totals 15 residues. The chain's CDR3 is CAITRGGVEASEQYF. CDR3 nucleotide sequence: TGTGCCATCACTAGGGGGGGGGTGGAAGCCAGCGAGCAGTACTTC.

As to this clone: A read error may account for a junction end that differs from germline. The chain has TRBV28 and TRBJ1-5; 9 bases fit TRBD1. The CDR3 totals 18 residues. Germline CDR1 and CDR2: MDHEN and SYDVKM. In DNA, the CDR3 is TGTCCCAGCAGTTTAAAATATCACGACAGGGGGATCAATCAGCCCCAGCATTTT. It specifies CPSSLKYHDRGINQPQHF.

The chain has TRBV19 and TRBJ2-7; either TRBD1 or TRBD2 may fit D (6 bases each). Germline assignment: CDR1 LNHDA and CDR2 SQIVND (reference sequence). V was shortened by 5 bases and J by 5 bases, with 13 bases between the two germline ends. The length of the CDR3 is 13 residues. The CDR3 loop reads CASSLGGGDEQYF. The CDR3 region has the DNA TGTGCCAGTAGTTTAGGAGGGGGAGACGAGCAGTACTTC.

V usage is TRBV6-6 and J usage is TRBJ1-3; the D is unclear. CDR3 length: 16 residues. Germline V gene data show CDR1 as MNHNY and CDR2 as SVGAGI (reference sequence). Deletions cut 6 bases from V and 0 bases from J, with 15 bases between. The CDR3 is CASRRYVEPSGNTIYF. Written as DNA, the CDR3 is TGTGCCAGCAGACGATATGTAGAGCCCTCTGGAAACACCATATATTTT.

The rearrangement uses TRBV24-1 and TRBJ2-7; 12 positions match TRBD2. J lost 5 bases, V lost 2 bases, and 6 bases had no gene match. Germline lookup yields CDR1 KGHDR and CDR2 SFDVKD. The CDR3 runs to 16 residues. This CDR3 is CATSDSGLAGLHEQYF. In DNA, the CDR3 is TGTGCCACCAGTGATTCCGGACTAGCGGGGCTCCACGAGCAGTACTTC.

The chain carries TRBV6-4 and TRBJ2-2; TRBD2 matches 7 bases. Germline V CDR1 and CDR2: MRHNA, SNTAGT. Trimming removed 8 bases from V and 3 bases from J; junction bases left unmatched: 15. CDR3 length: 17 amino acids. CDR3: CASGRGEFPWDTGELFF. DNA for the CDR3: TGTGCCAGCGGTCGGGGGGAGTTCCCATGGGACACCGGGGAGCTGTTTTTT.